The 8 T cell receptor beta chains reported below all come from one sample, sequenced in a study of tumor-infiltrating lymphocytes in primary liver carcinoma (TCRdb year 2017). The sample was run on an Illumina HiSeq 2500. Using a constant-region primer and ProtoScript II reverse transcriptase, TCRbeta-specific cDNA was reverse-transcribed from about 540 ng total RNA. TCRbeta libraries were built with three nested multiplex PCR rounds, a slightly modified ARM-PCR procedure. Multiplex TRBV1-TRBV30 forward primers and a Cbeta reverse primer were used in the first two PCR rounds, each of which was run for around 9 cycles. TCRdb handled the public reads itself, with Q25 trimming in fastp and clone calling in MiXCR, and kept productive beta chains. Each entry merges the rows of one CDR3 protein and shows their most common DNA and genes. The sample includes around 80,000 distinct CDR3 sequences, with roughly 72% observed a single time. The ten biggest clones cover less than 20% of the sample.

Without any cell sorting, total RNA and DNA were co-extracted from about 20-30 mg of bulk tissue using the AllPrep DNA/RNA mini kit. The sequencing input was liver tumor tissue from sampling region 1. The sample's cell subset or site, from its label and the paper: tumor region T1, superior pole. These receptor sequences come from a man in his forties or fifties with primary liver carcinoma and hepatitis B virus infection.

This clonotype was seen only a few times. This could be a read error, since a much larger clone is one nucleotide away. The chain couples TRBV30 to TRBJ1-5, with D possibly TRBD1 on 6 matching bases. V lost 2 bases, J lost 5 bases, and 10 bases lay in between. CDR1 and CDR2 (germline): GTSNPN, SVGIG (reference sequence). This CDR3 comprises 13 residues. The CDR3 DNA reads TGTGCCTGGAGTCGGGGGGCCGATCAGCCCCAGCATTTT. Its translation is CAWSRGADQPQHF.

The CDR3 DNA reads TGTATCAGCAGCGACAGGAATGAGCAGTTCTTC. It is translated as CISSDRNEQFF. The V and J genes are TRBV13 and TRBJ2-1; perhaps TRBD1 as D (6 bases). Germline V gene lookup returns CDR1 PRHDT and CDR2 FYEKMQ (reference sequence). The length of the CDR3 is 11 residues.

At least ten counts were recorded for this clonotype. V and J are TRBV21-1 and TRBJ2-7; no DNA check was done on the table's D call, TRBD2. TRBV21-1 constitutes a pseudogene. The CDR3 is made up of 13 amino acids. The DNA for the CDR3 is TGTGCCATGGACCAAGGACTAGCCTACGAGCAGTACTTC. Its protein is CAMDQGLAYEQYF.

A word on this clonotype: Given the absence of the conserved phenylalanine or tryptophan at the CDR3 end, a read error is likely. CDR3 loop: CDRSQDHYYNEQFL. In DNA form, the CDR3 reads TGTGACAGAAGCCAAGATCACTACTACAATGAGCAGTTCCTC. The chain is built from TRBV14 and TRBJ2-1; D remains unclear. Germline CDR1 reads SGHDN; CDR2 reads FVKESK. The length of the CDR3 is 14 residues.

In the case of this clonotype: It may be a read error: a sequence one base away is much more abundant. The chain carries TRBV20-1 and TRBJ2-1, with D possibly TRBD2 on 6 matching bases. This CDR3 has 15 amino acids. V lost 4 bases to trimming and J lost 7 bases, with 20 bases between them. Germline V gives CDR1 DFQATT, CDR2 SNEGSKA (reference sequence). This CDR3 reads CSAMDGAGRNNEQFF. The CDR3 DNA is TGCAGTGCTATGGATGGGGCAGGGAGGAATAATGAGCAGTTCTTC.

V is TRBV11-2 and J is TRBJ2-1; D may be TRBD1 (5 bases). This CDR3 is 14 amino acids long. Trimming shortened V by 4 bases and J by 7 bases, and 14 bases separated the two germline ends. Looked up from germline, CDR1 is SGHAT and CDR2 is FQNNGV. CDR3: CASSSVTGSNEQFF. Here the CDR3 DNA reads TGTGCCAGCAGCTCCGTTACAGGCAGTAATGAGCAGTTCTTC. The full variable domain, with the rest looked up from reference TRBV11-2 and TRBJ2-1, is EAGVAQSPRYKIIEKRQSVAFWCNPISGHATLYWYQQILGQGPKLLIQFQNNGVVDDSQLPKDRFSAERLKGVDSTLKIQPAKLEDSAVYLCASSSVTGSNEQFFGPGTRLTVL.

This chain connects TRBV4-1 to TRBJ1-2; D is undetermined. Per the germline V gene, CDR1 is MGHRA and CDR2 is YSYEKL. The CDR3 covers 15 residues. With 0 bases removed from V and 2 bases from J, the gap between germline ends came to 10 bases. This CDR3 is CASSQEAGANYGYTF. DNA for the CDR3: TGCGCCAGCAGCCAAGAAGCCGGAGCGAACTATGGCTACACCTTC.

This clonotype turned up a few times. The chain uses TRBV11-2 and TRBJ2-2, with a possible D match to TRBD1 (6 bases). Trimming cost V 3 bases and J 13 bases, with 21 bases left between them. Germline V gene lookup returns CDR1 SGHAT and CDR2 FQNNGV. CDR3 size: 15 residues. The CDR3 region is CASSFERAGARGLFF. The CDR3 nucleotides read TGTGCCAGCAGCTTTGAGAGGGCCGGGGCCAGGGGGCTGTTTTTT.